The 27 T cell receptor beta chains listed next were all sequenced from one sample in a study of blood T cell repertoires in COVID-19. Some clones are missing from TCRdb's copy, which holds only in-frame ones; the method was immunoSEQ multiplex PCR. The data show around 200,000 clones, more than 75% seen once. The specimen sequenced was peripheral blood. The receptor source for this set is a man in his forties with active or convalescent COVID-19.

The rearrangement joins TRBV15 to TRBJ1-1; the D is unclear. V lost 0 bases and J lost 1, with 6 bases in between. Germline assignment: CDR1 LNHNV and CDR2 YYDKDF (reference sequence). This CDR3 region has 14 residues. The CDR3 DNA sequence: TGTGCCACCAGCAGAGATCCTAAGAACACTGAAGCTTTCTTT. It encodes CATSRDPKNTEAFF. The variable domain in full, with the rest retrieved from reference TRBV15 and TRBJ1-1, is DAMVIQNPRYQVTQFGKPVTLSCSQTLNHNVMYWYQQKSSQAPKLLFHYYDKDFNNEADTPDNFQSRRPNTSFCFLDIRSPGLGDTAMYLCATSRDPKNTEAFFGQGTRLTVV.

V is TRBV4-1 and J is TRBJ1-5; no definite D call. The V gene's germline CDR1 is MGHRA and CDR2 YSYEKL. The ends were cut back, 3 bases at V and 7 bases at J, with 13 bases in the middle. The CDR3 is 14 amino acids. CDR3 sequence reads: CASSQPLNRQPQHF. The CDR3 nucleotides read TGCGCCAGCAGCCAGCCTTTAAACAGACAGCCCCAGCATTTT.

V and J are TRBV7-6 and TRBJ2-3; the D gene is possibly TRBD1 (6 bases). The CDR3 runs 13 residues. Germline values: CDR1 SGHVS, CDR2 FNYEAQ. Trimming stripped 0 bases from V and 5 bases from J, with 6 bases between. The DNA for the CDR3 is TGTGCCAGCAGCTTAGCGACAGGAGATACGCAGTATTTT. This translates into CASSLATGDTQYF.

This clone was seen a few times. V gene TRBV12-3 or TRBV12-4 combines with J gene TRBJ1-2; no firm D call. The CDR3 has 13 amino acids. The V end lost 3 bases, the J end lost 7 bases, and 12 bases lay between the germline ends. The DNA of the CDR3 is TGTGCCAGCAGTTTCGGCGGGGAGAGTGGCTACACCTTC. As protein: CASSFGGESGYTF.

V and J are TRBV12-3 or TRBV12-4 and TRBJ1-1; TRBD1 aligns across 9 bases. The trim removed 6 bases at V and 4 bases at J, leaving 3 bases unmatched. This CDR3 is built from 13 residues. The CDR3 DNA is TGTGCCAGCAGGATACAGGGGGCCACTGAAGCTTTCTTT. This gives the protein CASRIQGATEAFF.

Concerning this clone itself: Other DNA sequences within the sample encode an identical CDR3. V gene TRBV24-1 combines with J gene TRBJ1-5; D gene uncertain. Per the germline V gene, CDR1 is KGHDR and CDR2 is SFDVKD. The CDR3 runs to 12 residues. Trimming cost V 4 bases and J 5 bases, with 5 bases left between them. CDR3 region: CATSDFDQPQHF. CDR3 bases: TGTGCCACCAGTGACTTCGATCAGCCCCAGCATTTT.

Written as DNA, the CDR3 is TGTGCCAGCAGTTTAGCAGTGGCGGTTAATGAAAAACTGTTTTTT. Protein sequence: CASSLAVAVNEKLFF. V and J are TRBV28 and TRBJ1-4; D not resolved. Germline values: CDR1 MDHEN, CDR2 SYDVKM. CDR3 length: 15 residues. V lost 2 bases and J lost 4, with 11 bases in between.

The chain employs TRBV10-3 and TRBJ1-3; D unclear. V gave up 0 bases and J gave up 4 bases, with 16 bases separating them. The CDR3 consists of 17 residues. Germline V gene sequence: CDR1 ENHRY, CDR2 SYGVKD. The DNA for the CDR3 is TGTGCCATCAGTGAGTCTAGTCAGCGCTTCCTCGGAAACACCATATATTTT. Translated, it gives CAISESSQRFLGNTIYF.

This chain joins TRBV11-3 and TRBJ2-3; D might be TRBD1 (6 bases). The CDR3 consists of 15 residues. Germline CDR1 and CDR2: SGHNT and YENEEA. The germline V and J ends were trimmed by 5 bases and 4 bases, with 16 bases remaining between them. CDR3 in amino acids: CASSPSLGASDTQYF. The CDR3 DNA follows: TGTGCCAGCAGCCCGTCCCTGGGGGCGTCAGATACGCAGTATTTT. The full variable domain, completed using reference TRBV11-3 and TRBJ2-3, is EAGVVQSPRYKIIEKKQPVAFWCNPISGHNTLYWYLQNLGQGPELLIRYENEEAVDDSQLPKDRFSAERLKGVDSTLKIQPAELGDSAVYLCASSPSLGASDTQYFGPGTRLTVL.

The rearrangement links TRBV18 to TRBJ1-1; TRBD1 matches 7 bases. Germline V lookup: CDR1 KGHSH, CDR2 LQKENI. Unmatched junction bases numbered 1, after V lost 4 bases and J lost 2 bases. The CDR3 extends over 13 amino acids. The CDR3 DNA follows: TGTGCCAGCTCACGGGACAGAAACACTGAAGCTTTCTTT. Translation gives CASSRDRNTEAFF. The whole variable domain, filled in from reference TRBV18 and TRBJ1-1, reads NAGVMQNPRHLVRRRGQEARLRCSPMKGHSHVYWYRQLPEEGLKFMVYLQKENIIDESGMPKERFSAEFPKEGPSILRIQQVVRGDSAAYFCASSRDRNTEAFFGQGTRLTVV.

CDR3 coding DNA: TGTGCCATTATGTTACAGGGACCTGAAGCTTTCTTT. Translating it yields CAIMLQGPEAFF. The chain carries TRBV28 and TRBJ1-1; possible D gene TRBD1, 6 bases. Per the germline V gene, CDR1 is MDHEN and CDR2 is SYDVKM. The CDR3 has 12 residues. V was clipped by 10 bases and J by 6 bases, with 15 bases between them.

This clone was seen only once. The chain has TRBV7-3 and TRBJ2-1; TRBD2 agrees at 11 bases. V trimming: 4 bases; J trimming: 7 bases; junction bases outside the gene matches: 9. The CDR3 has 16 residues. Germline CDR1 and CDR2: SGHTA and FQGTGA. The DNA of the CDR3 is TGTGCCAGCAGCTATATAGCGGGGGGGCCAGGTAATGAGCAGTTCTTC. Translation gives CASSYIAGGPGNEQFF.

This chain joins TRBV12-3 or TRBV12-4 and TRBJ1-1, with D unclear. This CDR3 contains 12 residues. The V end lost 6 bases, the J end lost 5 bases, and 10 bases lay between the germline ends. The CDR3 DNA reads as TGTGCCAGCAGCCCCGCCGGGACTGAAGCTTTCTTT. Its translation: CASSPAGTEAFF.

The chain couples TRBV15 to TRBJ2-5, with D maybe TRBD1 (5 bases). With 2 bases removed from V and 4 bases from J, the gap between germline ends came to 20 bases. The length of the CDR3 is 17 residues. Germline CDR1 is LNHNV and CDR2 is YYDKDF (reference sequence). The CDR3 DNA reads TGTGCCACCAGCAGAACAGGAACTGGACGGGTGGGAGAGACCCAGTACTTC. This encodes CATSRTGTGRVGETQYF.

This clone is a singleton in its sample. This chain connects TRBV30 to TRBJ1-2; 9 positions agree with TRBD1. The CDR3 sequence is 13 residues long. V gave up 3 bases and J gave up 8 bases; unmatched junction bases: 7. Germline V gives CDR1 GTSNPN, CDR2 SVGIG (reference sequence). CDR3 loop: CAWRTQGADGYTF. Written as DNA, the CDR3 is TGTGCCTGGAGAACACAGGGGGCGGACGGCTACACCTTC.

This chain joins TRBV7-3 and TRBJ2-5; the D gene is possibly TRBD2 (6 bases). CDR1 is SGHTA and CDR2 is FQGTGA in the germline V gene. This CDR3 has 13 residues. V shed 8 bases and J shed 5 bases, with 15 bases lying between them. In DNA, the CDR3 is TGTGCCAGCGGGCTGGCGGGGCAGGAGACCCAGTACTTC. The encoded protein is CASGLAGQETQYF.

The rearrangement links TRBV21-1 to TRBJ1-5; the table calls TRBD1, which could not be checked here. TRBV21-1 is tagged as a pseudogene. The CDR3 length is 17 residues. CDR3 region: CASNPDRGRLGNQPQHF. CDR3 DNA: TGTGCCAGCAACCCGGACAGGGGAAGGCTGGGCAATCAGCCCCAGCATTTT.

Written as DNA, the CDR3 is TGTGCCAGCAGTGGTATCGGAGCGGGGGCCTACGAGCAGTACTTC. Amino acid sequence: CASSGIGAGAYEQYF. The chain joins TRBV27 to TRBJ2-7, with TRBD2 matching over 8 bases. Germline lookup yields CDR1 MNHEY and CDR2 SMNVEV (reference sequence). V lost 5 bases and J lost 2; bases outside the gene matches: 8. This CDR3 spans 15 amino acids.

This clone was recorded once. The CDR3 region is CASRDTGGPGNTIYF. CDR3 nucleotides: TGTGCCAGCAGGGACACCGGGGGGCCTGGAAACACCATATATTTT. The chain carries TRBV28 and TRBJ1-3, with D perhaps TRBD1 (6 bases). The germline V gene has CDR1 MDHEN and CDR2 SYDVKM. This CDR3 comprises 15 residues. Trimming cost V 6 bases and J 2 bases, with 14 bases left between them. Full variable domain (rest looked up from reference TRBV28 and TRBJ1-3): DVKVTQSSRYLVKRTGEKVFLECVQDMDHENMFWYRQDPGLGLRLIYFSYDVKMKEKGDIPEGYSVSREKKERFSLILESASTNQTSMYLCASRDTGGPGNTIYFGEGSWLTVV.

The chain is built from TRBV19 and TRBJ1-5; weak D call: TRBD1 (6 bases). This CDR3 has 16 amino acids. The germline V gene has CDR1 LNHDA and CDR2 SQIVND (reference sequence). V lost 9 bases, J lost 0 bases, and 18 bases lay in between. The CDR3 DNA reads TGTGCCAGCTTCCCAACAGGGTCTTATAGCAATCAGCCCCAGCATTTT. Translation gives CASFPTGSYSNQPQHF.

This clone was detected only once. The chain is built from TRBV14 and TRBJ1-6; a possible D gene is TRBD1 (6 bases). The CDR3 contains 14 residues. Germline assignment: CDR1 SGHDN and CDR2 FVKESK. Trimming removed 2 bases from V and 10 bases from J, with 12 bases in between. The CDR3 spells CASSQTTGSSPLHF. The CDR3 bases are TGTGCCAGCAGCCAAACAACAGGGAGCTCACCCCTCCACTTT.

The genes are TRBV6-4 and TRBJ1-1; the D gene is possibly TRBD1 (5 bases). The CDR3 is made up of 14 amino acids. The germline V and J ends were trimmed by 0 bases and 4 bases, with 9 bases remaining between them. Germline V gene lookup returns CDR1 MRHNA and CDR2 SNTAGT. CDR3 nucleotide sequence: TGTGCCAGCAGTGACTCGAGCAGGGCCACTGAAGCTTTCTTT. It translates to CASSDSSRATEAFF.

CDR3: CASRRQGTDTQYF. DNA for the CDR3: TGTGCCAGCAGGCGACAGGGCACAGATACGCAGTATTTT. The chain links TRBV5-6 to TRBJ2-3; TRBD1 is a possible D gene (6 bases). The CDR3 runs 13 residues. V gave up 5 bases and J gave up 1 base, with 8 bases separating them. The germline gives CDR1 SGHDT, CDR2 YYEEEE. The full variable domain, rest sourced from reference TRBV5-6 and TRBJ2-3, is DAGVTQSPTHLIKTRGQQVTLRCSPKSGHDTVSWYQQALGQGPQFIFQYYEEEERQRGNFPDRFSGHQFPNYSSELNVNALLLGDSALYLCASRRQGTDTQYFGPGTRLTVL.

This chain uses TRBV29-1 with TRBJ1-5, with TRBD1 matching 9 bases. Trimming at V came to 4 bases and at J to 11 bases, leaving 9 bases not matched to a gene. The CDR3 is 13 residues long. Germline CDR1 and CDR2: SQVTM and ANQGSEA. As DNA, the CDR3 is TGCAGCGTTGGAGGACAGGGGCCCGGGGCCCAGCATTTT. Its translation is CSVGGQGPGAQHF.

The chain combines TRBV3-1 (or the pseudogene TRBV3-2) with TRBJ2-2; 12 positions agree with TRBD2. V lost 4 bases to trimming and J lost 9 bases; unmatched junction nucleotides: 9. This CDR3 has 16 residues. CDR1 and CDR2 from the germline V gene are LGHDT and YNNKEL (reference sequence). The CDR3 protein is CASSPPSGGALWELFF. DNA for the CDR3: TGTGCCAGCAGCCCACCTAGCGGGGGGGCCCTATGGGAGCTGTTTTTT.

The chain carries TRBV7-3 and TRBJ2-7; 9 positions agree with TRBD1. The CDR3 extends over 14 amino acids. Germline V lookup: CDR1 SGHTA, CDR2 FQGTGA. Unmatched junction bases numbered 7, after V lost 5 bases and J lost 5 bases. In nucleotides, the CDR3 is TGTGCCAGCAGCCCGGGGACAGGGTCGAACGAGCAGTACTTC. Encoded protein: CASSPGTGSNEQYF.

The V and J genes are TRBV5-1 and TRBJ2-5, with D possibly being TRBD2 (7 bases). The CDR3 is 15 residues long. Germline values: CDR1 SGHRS, CDR2 YFSETQ. The V end lost 0 bases, the J end lost 4 bases, and 13 bases lay between the germline ends. In DNA, the CDR3 is TGCGCCAGCAGCTTGGAACAGGGAGGGCCAGAGACCCAGTACTTC. As protein: CASSLEQGGPETQYF.